Described below is a single T cell receptor beta chain sequence and its context. Its target is unknown. This sample is part of a study of T cell repertoires in cytomegalovirus infection. Regarding the study as a whole: The study found HLA-C-restricted CMV-specific TCR beta clonotypes dominating the ex vivo response.

TCRdb ran MiXCR on the reads and lists one entry per CDR3 protein. The table lists roughly 920,000 distinct CDR3 sequences, roughly 30% of them singletons. The specimen comprised cultured CD8+ T cells from PBMCs, sampled from culture after CMV antigen stimulation. The TCR comes from a human donor in good health (CMV status not recorded). Some clones in this sample may be carry-over from other donors' samples.

CDR3 loop: CASSLRNFGTDTQYF. In nucleotides, the CDR3 is TGCGCCAGCAGCCTCAGGAATTTCGGGACAGATACGCAGTATTTT. The V and J genes are TRBV4-1 and TRBJ2-3; no clear D gene. The CDR3 has 15 amino acids. Germline CDR1 and CDR2: MGHRA and YSYEKL. The V and J ends lost 4 bases and 3 bases respectively, with 14 bases between them.